The rows below give T cell receptor beta chains drawn from one sample of a study of blood T cell repertoires in COVID-19. TCRdb keeps only in-frame clones here, not all; method: immunoSEQ multiplex PCR. The sample holds around 270,000 clones, 85% to 90% seen once. The specimen sequenced was peripheral blood. Source of these receptors: a man aged 40-55 years with acute or convalescent COVID-19. Each CDR3 is given with its conserved first and last residue. Each record gives: J gene, V gene, D gene, clone size, CDR3 protein, CDR3 DNA. D genes are given only for firm matches. Clone size is stated in some rows and not others, as once, few, many or a class when expanded.

J gene: TRBJ2-5; V gene: TRBV13; D gene: TRBD2; clone size: NA; CDR3 protein: CASSLRPSGLAGETQYF; CDR3 DNA: TGTGCCAGCAGCTTAAGGCCATCTGGACTAGCGGGAGAGACCCAGTACTTC
J gene: TRBJ1-1; V gene: TRBV4-2; D gene: NA; clone size: NA; CDR3 protein: CASSQGAMNTEAFF; CDR3 DNA: TGTGCCAGCAGCCAAGGAGCGATGAACACTGAAGCTTTCTTT
J gene: TRBJ1-1; V gene: TRBV10-2; D gene: NA; clone size: NA; CDR3 protein: CASSGSTGPKEVNTEAFF; CDR3 DNA: TGCGCCAGCAGTGGGTCTACAGGGCCCAAAGAGGTGAACACTGAAGCTTTCTTT
J gene: TRBJ2-1; V gene: TRBV2; D gene: TRBD1; clone size: NA; CDR3 protein: CASSAGQGARNEQFF; CDR3 DNA: TGTGCCAGCAGTGCGGGACAGGGGGCGCGGAATGAGCAGTTCTTC
J gene: TRBJ2-2; V gene: TRBV7-9; D gene: NA; clone size: NA; CDR3 protein: CASSLALVAGELFF; CDR3 DNA: TGTGCCAGCAGCTTAGCGCTTGTAGCCGGGGAGCTGTTTTTT
J gene: TRBJ2-1; V gene: TRBV25-1; D gene: NA; clone size: NA; CDR3 protein: CASTDPRGGDNEQFF; CDR3 DNA: TGTGCCAGCACCGACCCACGAGGGGGGGACAATGAGCAGTTCTTC
J gene: TRBJ1-5; V gene: TRBV18; D gene: NA; clone size: few; CDR3 protein: CASSPAGPSNQPQHF; CDR3 DNA: TGTGCCAGCTCACCAGCAGGGCCAAGCAATCAGCCCCAGCATTTT
J gene: TRBJ2-5; V gene: TRBV6-4; D gene: TRBD2; clone size: NA; CDR3 protein: CASSEGGGAHETQYF; CDR3 DNA: TGTGCCAGCAGTGAGGGCGGGGGGGCGCATGAGACCCAGTACTTC
J gene: TRBJ1-2; V gene: TRBV5-1; D gene: NA; clone size: once; CDR3 protein: CASSFSLLPDRYDGYTF; CDR3 DNA: TGCGCCAGCAGCTTCTCGCTCTTACCGGACAGATATGATGGCTACACCTTC
J gene: TRBJ2-1; V gene: TRBV5-8; D gene: NA; clone size: NA; CDR3 protein: CASSRVPRNEQFF; CDR3 DNA: TGTGCCAGCAGCCGGGTGCCGCGCAATGAGCAGTTCTTC
J gene: TRBJ2-3; V gene: TRBV20-1; D gene: TRBD1; clone size: NA; CDR3 protein: CSASRDRETGDTDTQYF; CDR3 DNA: TGCAGTGCTAGTAGGGACAGGGAGACAGGTGACACAGATACGCAGTATTTT
J gene: TRBJ1-6; V gene: TRBV6-5; D gene: TRBD1; clone size: NA; CDR3 protein: CASRQGRTYNSPLHF; CDR3 DNA: TGTGCCAGCAGACAGGGGAGGACCTATAATTCACCCCTCCACTTT
J gene: TRBJ2-1; V gene: TRBV7-2; D gene: NA; clone size: NA; CDR3 protein: CASSLGTGFGEQFF; CDR3 DNA: TGTGCCAGCAGCTTAGGTACGGGTTTTGGTGAGCAGTTCTTC
J gene: TRBJ2-7; V gene: TRBV18; D gene: TRBD1; clone size: NA; CDR3 protein: CASSSGQGASYEQYF; CDR3 DNA: TGTGCCAGCTCTTCTGGACAGGGGGCCTCCTACGAGCAGTACTTC
J gene: TRBJ2-6; V gene: TRBV6-1; D gene: NA; clone size: NA; CDR3 protein: CASSDHGAGANVLTF; CDR3 DNA: TGTGCCAGCAGTGATCACGGGGCTGGGGCCAACGTCCTGACTTTC
J gene: TRBJ1-2; V gene: TRBV5-5; D gene: TRBD1; clone size: once; CDR3 protein: CASSLRGQGLYGYTF; CDR3 DNA: TGTGCCAGCAGCTTAAGGGGACAGGGCCTCTATGGCTACACCTTC
J gene: TRBJ1-3; V gene: TRBV21-1; D gene: NA; clone size: NA; CDR3 protein: CASSRSGFHSGNTIYF; CDR3 DNA: TGTGCCAGCAGCAGAAGCGGGTTTCACTCTGGAAACACCATATATTTT
J gene: TRBJ2-3; V gene: TRBV5-1; D gene: NA; clone size: NA; CDR3 protein: CASSWGPGRQQNTQYF; CDR3 DNA: TGCGCCAGCAGCTGGGGTCCGGGGAGACAACAGAATACGCAGTATTTT
J gene: TRBJ2-3; V gene: TRBV3-1/TRBV3-2; D gene: TRBD1; clone size: NA; CDR3 protein: CASSPRGPSDTQYF; CDR3 DNA: TGTGCCAGCAGCCCCAGGGGGCCGTCGGATACGCAGTATTTT
J gene: TRBJ2-3; V gene: TRBV4-1; D gene: TRBD2; clone size: NA; CDR3 protein: CASSQDQRGTTDTQYF; CDR3 DNA: TGCGCCAGCAGCCAGGATCAGCGGGGCACCACAGATACGCAGTATTTT
J gene: TRBJ1-6; V gene: TRBV9; D gene: NA; clone size: NA; CDR3 protein: CASSPSEKSPLHF; CDR3 DNA: TGTGCCAGCAGCCCTTCTGAGAAGTCCCCACTCCACTTT
J gene: TRBJ1-2; V gene: TRBV6-1; D gene: NA; clone size: NA; CDR3 protein: CASSEGKAGEWLYYGYTF; CDR3 DNA: TGTGCCAGCAGTGAAGGGAAGGCAGGGGAATGGCTATACTATGGCTACACCTTC
J gene: TRBJ1-5; V gene: TRBV6-1; D gene: NA; clone size: NA; CDR3 protein: CASSESEPQHF; CDR3 DNA: TGTGCCAGCAGTGAAAGCGAGCCCCAGCATTTT
J gene: TRBJ2-5; V gene: TRBV10-3; D gene: TRBD1; clone size: NA; CDR3 protein: CAISPGTGVTETQYF; CDR3 DNA: TGTGCCATCAGTCCCGGGACAGGGGTCACAGAGACCCAGTACTTC
J gene: TRBJ1-5; V gene: TRBV19; D gene: NA; clone size: NA; CDR3 protein: CASTYTGTGNQPQHF; CDR3 DNA: TGTGCCAGTACTTACACGGGGACTGGGAATCAGCCCCAGCATTTT
J gene: TRBJ1-5; V gene: TRBV2; D gene: NA; clone size: NA; CDR3 protein: CASSQGQSNQPQHF; CDR3 DNA: TGTGCCAGCAGTCAAGGACAGTCCAATCAGCCCCAGCATTTT
J gene: TRBJ2-1; V gene: TRBV4-1; D gene: TRBD2; clone size: NA; CDR3 protein: CASSQGGVRWDEQFF; CDR3 DNA: TGCGCCAGCAGCCAGGGGGGGGTCCGGTGGGATGAGCAGTTCTTC
J gene: TRBJ2-7; V gene: TRBV6-5; D gene: NA; clone size: NA; CDR3 protein: CASITFFGYEQYF; CDR3 DNA: TGTGCCAGCATCACTTTCTTCGGCTACGAGCAGTACTTC
J gene: TRBJ1-2; V gene: TRBV19; D gene: NA; clone size: NA; CDR3 protein: CASRAQDLWGYTF; CDR3 DNA: TGTGCCAGTAGAGCCCAGGATCTATGGGGCTACACCTTC
J gene: TRBJ2-2; V gene: TRBV12-3/TRBV12-4; D gene: NA; clone size: few; CDR3 protein: CASRHDYSGELFF; CDR3 DNA: TGTGCCAGCAGACATGATTATTCCGGGGAGCTGTTTTTT
J gene: TRBJ1-6; V gene: TRBV7-2; D gene: NA; clone size: NA; CDR3 protein: CASSYISYNSPLHF; CDR3 DNA: TGTGCCAGCAGCTACATCTCCTATAATTCACCCCTCCACTTT
J gene: TRBJ2-1; V gene: TRBV5-1; D gene: TRBD2; clone size: NA; CDR3 protein: CASSSRGGSYNEQFF; CDR3 DNA: TGCGCCAGCAGCTCCCGCGGGGGCTCCTACAATGAGCAGTTCTTC
J gene: TRBJ1-6; V gene: TRBV11-2; D gene: NA; clone size: NA; CDR3 protein: CASSPDSNSPLHF; CDR3 DNA: TGTGCCAGCAGCCCGGACAGTAATTCACCCCTCCACTTT
J gene: TRBJ2-7; V gene: TRBV24-1; D gene: NA; clone size: NA; CDR3 protein: CATSDDRERDEQYF; CDR3 DNA: TGTGCCACCAGTGATGATCGTGAAAGAGACGAGCAGTACTTC
J gene: TRBJ1-1; V gene: TRBV12-3/TRBV12-4; D gene: NA; clone size: NA; CDR3 protein: CASSLFDRHEAFF; CDR3 DNA: TGTGCCAGCAGCCTCTTCGACAGACACGAAGCTTTCTTT
J gene: TRBJ2-7; V gene: TRBV10-2; D gene: TRBD2; clone size: NA; CDR3 protein: CASSDWTSSSEQYF; CDR3 DNA: TGCGCCAGCAGTGATTGGACTAGTTCGAGCGAGCAGTACTTC
J gene: TRBJ1-1; V gene: TRBV2; D gene: NA; clone size: NA; CDR3 protein: CASMRDTNTEAFF; CDR3 DNA: TGTGCCAGCATGAGGGACACAAACACTGAAGCTTTCTTT
J gene: TRBJ2-2; V gene: TRBV5-4; D gene: TRBD2; clone size: NA; CDR3 protein: CASSSGLAGALTGELFF; CDR3 DNA: TGTGCCAGCAGCTCGGGACTAGCGGGGGCACTCACCGGGGAGCTGTTTTTT
J gene: TRBJ2-3; V gene: TRBV9; D gene: TRBD2; clone size: NA; CDR3 protein: CASSYGLAGPPDTQYF; CDR3 DNA: TGTGCCAGCAGCTACGGACTAGCGGGGCCCCCAGATACGCAGTATTTT
J gene: TRBJ1-6; V gene: TRBV11-2; D gene: TRBD1; clone size: once; CDR3 protein: CASSPRRGQGADNSPLHF; CDR3 DNA: TGTGCCAGCAGCCCTCGAAGAGGACAGGGGGCCGATAATTCACCCCTCCACTTT
J gene: TRBJ1-6; V gene: TRBV5-6; D gene: NA; clone size: NA; CDR3 protein: CASSLMGSSYNSPLHF; CDR3 DNA: TGTGCCAGCAGCCTAATGGGCAGCTCCTATAATTCACCCCTCCACTTT
J gene: TRBJ2-7; V gene: TRBV7-2; D gene: NA; clone size: NA; CDR3 protein: CASRATYEQYF; CDR3 DNA: TGTGCCAGCAGAGCCACCTACGAGCAGTACTTC
J gene: TRBJ2-1; V gene: TRBV5-1; D gene: TRBD2; clone size: few; CDR3 protein: CASMLAGGNNEQFF; CDR3 DNA: TGCGCCAGCATGCTAGCGGGGGGAAACAATGAGCAGTTCTTC
J gene: TRBJ1-2; V gene: TRBV5-1; D gene: NA; clone size: NA; CDR3 protein: CASSFMVGGDGYTF; CDR3 DNA: TGCGCCAGCAGCTTCATGGTCGGGGGTGATGGCTACACCTTC
J gene: TRBJ1-1; V gene: TRBV9; D gene: NA; clone size: NA; CDR3 protein: CASRWTGDTEAFF; CDR3 DNA: TGTGCCAGCAGATGGACTGGGGACACTGAAGCTTTCTTT
J gene: TRBJ2-3; V gene: TRBV7-8; D gene: TRBD1; clone size: NA; CDR3 protein: CASSQRGQGRNTQYF; CDR3 DNA: TGTGCCAGCAGCCAGCGGGGACAGGGAAGGAATACGCAGTATTTT
J gene: TRBJ1-1; V gene: TRBV5-5; D gene: NA; clone size: once; CDR3 protein: CASSLAMETEAFF; CDR3 DNA: TGTGCCAGCAGCTTGGCGATGGAGACTGAAGCTTTCTTT
J gene: TRBJ2-3; V gene: TRBV4-2; D gene: TRBD1; clone size: NA; CDR3 protein: CASSQVTGGHTDTQYF; CDR3 DNA: TGTGCCAGCAGCCAAGTAACAGGGGGGCATACAGATACGCAGTATTTT
J gene: TRBJ1-2; V gene: TRBV2; D gene: TRBD1; clone size: NA; CDR3 protein: CASSTRQGAGYGYTF; CDR3 DNA: TGTGCCAGCAGTACCCGACAGGGGGCTGGATATGGCTACACCTTC
J gene: TRBJ1-1; V gene: TRBV23-1; D gene: NA; clone size: NA; CDR3 protein: CASSQSAGENTEAFF; CDR3 DNA: TGCGCCAGCAGTCAATCGGCAGGGGAGAACACTGAAGCTTTCTTT
J gene: TRBJ1-1; V gene: TRBV18; D gene: TRBD1; clone size: NA; CDR3 protein: CASGPGQGRTEAFF; CDR3 DNA: TGTGCCAGCGGACCGGGACAGGGCCGAACTGAAGCTTTCTTT
J gene: TRBJ2-7; V gene: TRBV5-5; D gene: NA; clone size: NA; CDR3 protein: CASSRLTGNSYEQYF; CDR3 DNA: TGTGCCAGCAGCCGTCTGACCGGGAACTCCTACGAGCAGTACTTC
J gene: TRBJ2-3; V gene: TRBV28; D gene: TRBD1; clone size: NA; CDR3 protein: CASSPGQGARTDTQYF; CDR3 DNA: TGTGCCAGCAGTCCGGGACAGGGGGCACGGACAGATACGCAGTATTTT
J gene: TRBJ2-1; V gene: TRBV27; D gene: TRBD1; clone size: NA; CDR3 protein: CASSPGTGGEFF; CDR3 DNA: TGTGCCAGCAGTCCAGGGACAGGGGGCGAATTCTTC
J gene: TRBJ1-6; V gene: TRBV6-5; D gene: NA; clone size: once; CDR3 protein: CASRSLSSYNSPLHF; CDR3 DNA: TGTGCCAGCAGGAGCCTGAGCTCCTATAATTCACCCCTCCACTTT
J gene: TRBJ1-3; V gene: TRBV5-1; D gene: NA; clone size: NA; CDR3 protein: CASSLEQGTGTIYF; CDR3 DNA: TGCGCCAGCAGCTTGGAACAGGGAACAGGCACCATATATTTT